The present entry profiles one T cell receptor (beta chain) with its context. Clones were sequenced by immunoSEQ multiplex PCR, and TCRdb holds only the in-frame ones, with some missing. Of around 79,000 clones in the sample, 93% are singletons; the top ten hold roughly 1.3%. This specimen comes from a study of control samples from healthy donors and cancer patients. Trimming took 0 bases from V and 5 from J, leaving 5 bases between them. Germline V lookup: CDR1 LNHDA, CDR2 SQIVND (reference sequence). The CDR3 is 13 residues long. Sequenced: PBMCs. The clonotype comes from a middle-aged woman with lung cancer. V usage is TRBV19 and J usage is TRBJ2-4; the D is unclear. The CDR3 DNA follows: TGTGCCAGTAGTATAGAACGTGAAAACATTCAGTACTTC. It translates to CASSIERENIQYF.